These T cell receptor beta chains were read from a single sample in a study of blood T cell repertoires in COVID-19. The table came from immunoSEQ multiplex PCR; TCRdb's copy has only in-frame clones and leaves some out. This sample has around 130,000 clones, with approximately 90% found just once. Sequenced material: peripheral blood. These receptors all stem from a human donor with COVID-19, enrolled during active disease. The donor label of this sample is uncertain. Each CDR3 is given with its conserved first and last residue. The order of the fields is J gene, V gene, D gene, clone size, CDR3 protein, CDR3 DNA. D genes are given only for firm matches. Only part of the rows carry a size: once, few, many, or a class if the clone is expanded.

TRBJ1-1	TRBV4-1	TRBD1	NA	CASSQIGQGARTEAFF	TGCGCCAGCAGCCAAATAGGGCAGGGGGCTAGGACTGAAGCTTTCTTT
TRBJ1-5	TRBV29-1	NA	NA	CSVAQEASNQPQHF	TGCAGCGTTGCGCAGGAGGCGAGCAATCAGCCCCAGCATTTT
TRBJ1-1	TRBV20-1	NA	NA	CSAPGETEAFF	TGCAGTGCTCCAGGGGAGACTGAAGCTTTCTTT
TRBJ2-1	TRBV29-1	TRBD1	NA	CSVPKSGTGGFGEQFF	TGCAGCGTTCCTAAGAGCGGGACAGGGGGGTTTGGTGAGCAGTTCTTC
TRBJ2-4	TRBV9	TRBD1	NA	CASSVRGPGDIQYF	TGTGCCAGCAGCGTCAGGGGGCCGGGGGACATTCAGTACTTC
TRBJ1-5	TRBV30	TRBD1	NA	CAWKGTGLSQPQHF	TGTGCCTGGAAGGGGACAGGGTTGAGTCAGCCCCAGCATTTT
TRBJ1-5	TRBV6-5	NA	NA	CASRVQGQNQPQHF	TGTGCCAGCAGAGTCCAGGGGCAAAATCAGCCCCAGCATTTT
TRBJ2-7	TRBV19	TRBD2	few	CASSPRGEKQYF	TGTGCCAGTAGTCCACGGGGGGAAAAGCAGTACTTC
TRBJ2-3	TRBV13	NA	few	CASSLRRATDTQYF	TGTGCCAGCAGCTTACGCAGGGCCACAGATACGCAGTATTTT
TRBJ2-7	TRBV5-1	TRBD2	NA	CASSLSSGPYEQYF	TGCGCCAGCAGCTTGTCTAGCGGCCCCTACGAGCAGTACTTC
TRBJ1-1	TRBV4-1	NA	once	CASSHPGVEDTEAFF	TGCGCCAGCAGCCATCCCGGCGTAGAGGACACTGAAGCTTTCTTT
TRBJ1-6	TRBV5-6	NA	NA	CASSLSPGIDSPLHF	TGTGCCAGCAGCTTATCTCCGGGGATTGATTCACCCCTCCACTTT
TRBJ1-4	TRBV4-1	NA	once	CASSHWPRGSANEKLFF	TGCGCCAGCAGCCACTGGCCCAGGGGATCCGCTAATGAAAAACTGTTTTTT
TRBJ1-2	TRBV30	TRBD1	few	CAWSRGTESYGYTF	TGTGCCTGGAGTCGTGGGACAGAATCCTATGGCTACACCTTC
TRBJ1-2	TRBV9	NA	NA	CASSVAGENYGYTF	TGTGCCAGCAGCGTAGCGGGGGAGAACTATGGCTACACCTTC
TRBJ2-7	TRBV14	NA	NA	CASSQEPPGNGGEQYF	TGTGCCAGCAGCCAAGAACCCCCCGGGAATGGAGGCGAGCAGTACTTC
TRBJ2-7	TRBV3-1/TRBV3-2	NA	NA	CASSQVLSGRGRSYEQYF	TGTGCCAGCAGCCAAGTATTGAGTGGGCGGGGGCGCTCCTACGAGCAGTACTTC
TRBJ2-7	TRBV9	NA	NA	CASSVDPSPYEQYF	TGTGCCAGCAGCGTAGATCCTAGTCCCTACGAGCAGTACTTC
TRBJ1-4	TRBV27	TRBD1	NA	CASSFGTGVGGKLFF	TGTGCCAGCAGTTTTGGCACAGGGGTTGGAGGAAAACTGTTTTTT
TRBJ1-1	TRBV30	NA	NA	CAWSRLLNTEAFF	TGTGCCTGGAGTAGACTCCTGAACACTGAAGCTTTCTTT
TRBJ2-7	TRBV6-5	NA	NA	CASSYSISGEQYF	TGTGCCAGCAGTTACTCGATCTCCGGGGAGCAGTACTTC